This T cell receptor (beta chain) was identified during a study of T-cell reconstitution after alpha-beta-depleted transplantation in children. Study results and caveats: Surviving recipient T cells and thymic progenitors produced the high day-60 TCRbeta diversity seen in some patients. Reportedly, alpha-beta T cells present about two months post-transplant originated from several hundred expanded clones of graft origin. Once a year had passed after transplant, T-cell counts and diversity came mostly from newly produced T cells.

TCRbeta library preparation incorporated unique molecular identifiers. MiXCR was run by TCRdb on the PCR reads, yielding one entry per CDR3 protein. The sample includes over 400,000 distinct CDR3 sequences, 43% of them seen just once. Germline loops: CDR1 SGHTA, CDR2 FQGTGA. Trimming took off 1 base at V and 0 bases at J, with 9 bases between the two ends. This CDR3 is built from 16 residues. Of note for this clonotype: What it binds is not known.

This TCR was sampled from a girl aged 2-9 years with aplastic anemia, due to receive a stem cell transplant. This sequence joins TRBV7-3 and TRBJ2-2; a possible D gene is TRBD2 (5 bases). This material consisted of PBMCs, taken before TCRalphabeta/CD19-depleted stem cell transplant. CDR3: CASSLNGIANTGELFF. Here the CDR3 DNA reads TGTGCCAGCAGCTTAAACGGGATTGCGAACACCGGGGAGCTGTTTTTT.